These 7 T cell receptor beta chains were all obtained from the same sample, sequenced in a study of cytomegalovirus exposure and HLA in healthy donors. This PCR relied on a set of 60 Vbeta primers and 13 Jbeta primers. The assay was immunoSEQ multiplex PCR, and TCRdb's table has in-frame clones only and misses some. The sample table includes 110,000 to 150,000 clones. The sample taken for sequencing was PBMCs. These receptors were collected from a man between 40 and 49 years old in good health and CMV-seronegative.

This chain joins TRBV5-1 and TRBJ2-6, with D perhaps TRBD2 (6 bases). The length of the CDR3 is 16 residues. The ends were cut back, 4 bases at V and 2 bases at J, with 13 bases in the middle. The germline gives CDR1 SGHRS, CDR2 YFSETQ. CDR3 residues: CASSGGSGTGANVLTF. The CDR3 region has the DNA TGCGCCAGCAGCGGGGGGTCGGGGACTGGGGCCAACGTCCTGACTTTC.

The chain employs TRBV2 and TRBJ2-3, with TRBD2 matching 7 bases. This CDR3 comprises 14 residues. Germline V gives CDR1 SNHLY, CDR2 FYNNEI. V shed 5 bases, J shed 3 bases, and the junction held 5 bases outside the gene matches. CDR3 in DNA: TGTGCCAGCAGTCGCCGGGACTATACAGATACGCAGTATTTT. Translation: CASSRRDYTDTQYF.

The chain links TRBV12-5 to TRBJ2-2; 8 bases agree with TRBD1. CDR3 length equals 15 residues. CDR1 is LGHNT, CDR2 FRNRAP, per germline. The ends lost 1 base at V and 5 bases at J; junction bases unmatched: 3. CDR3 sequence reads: CASGLAGGRTGELFF. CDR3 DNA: TGTGCTAGTGGTTTGGCAGGGGGCCGAACCGGGGAGCTGTTTTTT.

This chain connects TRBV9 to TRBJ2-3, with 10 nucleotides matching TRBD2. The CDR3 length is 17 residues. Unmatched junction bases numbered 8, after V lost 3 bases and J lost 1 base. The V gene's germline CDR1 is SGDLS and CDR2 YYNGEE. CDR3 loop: CASSGFGLAGGTDTQYF. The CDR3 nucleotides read TGTGCCAGCAGCGGCTTCGGGCTAGCGGGGGGCACAGATACGCAGTATTTT.

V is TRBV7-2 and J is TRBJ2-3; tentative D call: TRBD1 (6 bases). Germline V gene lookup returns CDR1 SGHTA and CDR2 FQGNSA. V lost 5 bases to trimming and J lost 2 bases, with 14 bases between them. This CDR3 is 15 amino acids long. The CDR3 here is CASSRKQGYTDTQYF. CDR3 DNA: TGTGCCAGCAGCCGTAAACAGGGATACACAGATACGCAGTATTTT.

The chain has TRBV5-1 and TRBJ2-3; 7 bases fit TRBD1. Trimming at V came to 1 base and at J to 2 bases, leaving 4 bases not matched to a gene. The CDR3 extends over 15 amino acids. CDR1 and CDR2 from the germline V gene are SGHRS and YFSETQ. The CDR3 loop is CASSLNRGFTDTQYF. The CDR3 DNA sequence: TGCGCCAGCAGCTTGAACAGGGGTTTCACAGATACGCAGTATTTT.

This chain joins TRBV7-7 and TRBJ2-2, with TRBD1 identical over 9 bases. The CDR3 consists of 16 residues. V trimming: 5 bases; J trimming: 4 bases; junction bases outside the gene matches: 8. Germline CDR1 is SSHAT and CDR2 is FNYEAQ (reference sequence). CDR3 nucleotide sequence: TGTGCCAGCAGCGCCCGGGACAGGGTTACCACCGGGGAGCTGTTTTTT. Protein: CASSARDRVTTGELFF.